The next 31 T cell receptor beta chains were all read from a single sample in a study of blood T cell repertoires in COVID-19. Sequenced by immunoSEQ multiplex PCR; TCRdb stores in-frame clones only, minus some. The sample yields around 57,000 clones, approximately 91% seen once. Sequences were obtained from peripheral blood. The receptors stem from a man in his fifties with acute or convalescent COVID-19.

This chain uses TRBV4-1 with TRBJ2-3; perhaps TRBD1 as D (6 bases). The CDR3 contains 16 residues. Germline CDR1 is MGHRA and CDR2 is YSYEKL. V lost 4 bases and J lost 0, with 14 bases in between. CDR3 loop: CASSPYRDTSTDTQYF. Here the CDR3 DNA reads TGCGCCAGCAGCCCTTACCGGGACACTAGCACAGATACGCAGTATTTT.

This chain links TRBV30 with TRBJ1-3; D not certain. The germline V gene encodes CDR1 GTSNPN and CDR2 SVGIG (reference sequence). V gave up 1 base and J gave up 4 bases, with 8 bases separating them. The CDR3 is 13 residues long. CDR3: CAWSGSVGNTIYF. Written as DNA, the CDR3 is TGTGCCTGGAGTGGTTCGGTAGGAAACACCATATATTTT.

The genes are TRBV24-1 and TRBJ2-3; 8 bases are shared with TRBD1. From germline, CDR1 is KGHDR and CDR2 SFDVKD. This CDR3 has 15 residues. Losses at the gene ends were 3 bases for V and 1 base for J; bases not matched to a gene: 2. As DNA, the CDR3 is TGTGCCACCAGTGATGGGGGACAGGGCACAGATACGCAGTATTTT. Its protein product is CATSDGGQGTDTQYF.

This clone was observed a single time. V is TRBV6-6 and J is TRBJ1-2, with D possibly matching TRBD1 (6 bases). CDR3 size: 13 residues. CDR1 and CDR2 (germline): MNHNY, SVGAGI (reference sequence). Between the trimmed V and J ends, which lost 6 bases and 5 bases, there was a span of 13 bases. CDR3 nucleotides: TGTGCCAGCAGCGGACAGCAAGGGTATGGCTACACCTTC. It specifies CASSGQQGYGYTF.

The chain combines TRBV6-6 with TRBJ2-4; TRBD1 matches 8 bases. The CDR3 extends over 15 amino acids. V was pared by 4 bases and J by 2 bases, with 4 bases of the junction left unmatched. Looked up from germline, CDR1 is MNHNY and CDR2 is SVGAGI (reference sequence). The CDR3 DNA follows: TGTGCCAGCAGTTCGGGACAGGTCTCCAAAAACATTCAGTACTTC. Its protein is CASSSGQVSKNIQYF.

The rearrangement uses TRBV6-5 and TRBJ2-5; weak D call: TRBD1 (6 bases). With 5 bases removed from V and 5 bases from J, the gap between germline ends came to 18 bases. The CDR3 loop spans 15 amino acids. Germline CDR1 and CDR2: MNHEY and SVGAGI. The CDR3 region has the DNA TGTGCCAGCAGTAAGGGAAAGACAGGCAAGGAGACCCAGTACTTC. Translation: CASSKGKTGKETQYF.

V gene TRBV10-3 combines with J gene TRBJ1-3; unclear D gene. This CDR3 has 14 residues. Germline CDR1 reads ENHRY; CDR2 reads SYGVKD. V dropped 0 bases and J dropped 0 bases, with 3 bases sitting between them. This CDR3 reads CAISESRSGNTIYF. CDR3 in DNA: TGTGCCATCAGTGAGTCGCGCTCTGGAAACACCATATATTTT.

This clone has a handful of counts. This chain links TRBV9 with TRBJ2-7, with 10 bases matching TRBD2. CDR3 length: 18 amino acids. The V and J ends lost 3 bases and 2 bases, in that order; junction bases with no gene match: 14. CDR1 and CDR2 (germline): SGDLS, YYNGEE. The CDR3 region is CASSESKLASGGTYEQYF. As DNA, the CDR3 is TGTGCCAGCAGCGAGTCCAAATTGGCTAGCGGGGGAACCTACGAGCAGTACTTC.

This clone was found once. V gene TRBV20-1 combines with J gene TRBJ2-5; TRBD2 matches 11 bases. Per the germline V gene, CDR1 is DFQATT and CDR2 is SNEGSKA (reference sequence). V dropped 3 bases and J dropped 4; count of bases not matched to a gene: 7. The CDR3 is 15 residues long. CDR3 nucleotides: TGCAGTGCTAGTCTAGCGGGAGGCGGGGGAGAGACCCAGTACTTC. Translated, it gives CSASLAGGGGETQYF.

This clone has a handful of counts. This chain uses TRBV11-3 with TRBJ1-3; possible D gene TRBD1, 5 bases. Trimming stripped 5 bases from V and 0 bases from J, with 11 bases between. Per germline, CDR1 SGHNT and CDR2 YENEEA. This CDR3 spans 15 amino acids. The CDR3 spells CASSTQGYSGNTIYF. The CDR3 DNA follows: TGTGCCAGCAGCACCCAGGGCTACTCTGGAAACACCATATATTTT.

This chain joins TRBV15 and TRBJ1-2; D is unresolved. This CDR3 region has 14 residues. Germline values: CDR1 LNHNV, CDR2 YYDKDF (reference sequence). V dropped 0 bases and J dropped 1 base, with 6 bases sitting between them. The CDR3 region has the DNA TGTGCCACCAGCAGAGATAAGAGTAACTATGGCTACACCTTC. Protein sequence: CATSRDKSNYGYTF.

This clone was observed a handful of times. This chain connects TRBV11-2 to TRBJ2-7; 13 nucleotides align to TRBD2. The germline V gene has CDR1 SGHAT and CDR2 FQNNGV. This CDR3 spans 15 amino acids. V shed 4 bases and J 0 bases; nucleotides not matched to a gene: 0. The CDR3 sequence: CASSWTSGSSYEQYF. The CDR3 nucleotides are TGTGCCAGCAGCTGGACTAGCGGGAGCTCCTACGAGCAGTACTTC. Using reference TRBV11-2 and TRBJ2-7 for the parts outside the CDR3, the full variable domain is EAGVAQSPRYKIIEKRQSVAFWCNPISGHATLYWYQQILGQGPKLLIQFQNNGVVDDSQLPKDRFSAERLKGVDSTLKIQPAKLEDSAVYLCASSWTSGSSYEQYFGPGTRLTVT.

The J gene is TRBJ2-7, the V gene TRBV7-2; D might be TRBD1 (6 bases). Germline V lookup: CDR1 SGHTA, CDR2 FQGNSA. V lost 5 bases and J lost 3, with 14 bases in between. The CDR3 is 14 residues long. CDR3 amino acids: CASSTGTRVYEQYF. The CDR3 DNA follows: TGTGCCAGCAGCACCGGGACACGGGTCTACGAGCAGTACTTC. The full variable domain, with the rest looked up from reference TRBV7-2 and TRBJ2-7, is GAGVSQSPSNKVTEKGKDVELRCDPISGHTALYWYRQSLGQGLEFLIYFQGNSAPDKSGLPSDRFSAERTGGSVSTLTIQRTQQEDSAVYLCASSTGTRVYEQYFGPGTRLTVT.

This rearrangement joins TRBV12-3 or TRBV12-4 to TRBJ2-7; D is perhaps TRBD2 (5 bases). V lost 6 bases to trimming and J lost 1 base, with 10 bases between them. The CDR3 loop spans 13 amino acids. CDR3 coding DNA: TGTGCCAGCAGGAGGGCAAATTCCTACGAGCAGTACTTC. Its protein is CASRRANSYEQYF.

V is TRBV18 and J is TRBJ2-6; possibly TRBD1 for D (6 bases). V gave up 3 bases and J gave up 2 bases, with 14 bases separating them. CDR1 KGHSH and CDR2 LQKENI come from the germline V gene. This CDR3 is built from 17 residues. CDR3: CASSPLTGFAGANVLTF. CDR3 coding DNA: TGTGCCAGCTCACCTTTGACAGGATTTGCTGGGGCCAACGTCCTGACTTTC.

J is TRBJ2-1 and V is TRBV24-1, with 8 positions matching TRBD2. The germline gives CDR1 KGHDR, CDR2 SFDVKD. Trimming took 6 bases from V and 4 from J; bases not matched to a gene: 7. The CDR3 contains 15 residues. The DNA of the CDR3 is TGTGCCACCAGTTGGTCGGGAGGGCTTTACAATGAGCAGTTCTTC. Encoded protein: CATSWSGGLYNEQFF.

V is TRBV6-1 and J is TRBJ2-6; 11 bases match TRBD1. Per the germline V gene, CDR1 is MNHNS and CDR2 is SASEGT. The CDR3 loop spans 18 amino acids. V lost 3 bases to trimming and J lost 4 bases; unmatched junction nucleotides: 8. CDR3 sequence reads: CASSDSGQGAVGANVLTF. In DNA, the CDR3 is TGTGCCAGCAGTGACAGCGGACAGGGGGCGGTGGGGGCCAACGTCCTGACTTTC.

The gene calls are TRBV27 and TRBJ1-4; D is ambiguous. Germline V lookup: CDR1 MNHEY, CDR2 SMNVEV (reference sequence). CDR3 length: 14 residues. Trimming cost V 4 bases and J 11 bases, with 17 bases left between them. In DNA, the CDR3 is TGTGCCAGCAGTTCGGAGGTGGCTGAGCGGAAACTGTTTTTT. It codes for CASSSEVAERKLFF.

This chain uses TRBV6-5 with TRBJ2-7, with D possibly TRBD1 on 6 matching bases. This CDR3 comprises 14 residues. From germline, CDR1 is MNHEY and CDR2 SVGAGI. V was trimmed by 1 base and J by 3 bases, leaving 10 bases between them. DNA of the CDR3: TGTGCCAGCAGTTACTATCAGGGGAACTACGAGCAGTACTTC. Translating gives CASSYYQGNYEQYF.

CDR3 sequence (DNA): TGTGCTAGTGGTTCCGGACAGGCCGGTGGCAATGCGCAGTACTTC. It codes for CASGSGQAGGNAQYF. The V gene is TRBV12-5, the J gene TRBJ2-7; 7 bases are shared with TRBD1. CDR3 length: 15 residues. CDR1 and CDR2 from the germline V gene are LGHNT and FRNRAP. Unmatched junction bases numbered 15, after V lost 4 bases and J lost 9 bases.

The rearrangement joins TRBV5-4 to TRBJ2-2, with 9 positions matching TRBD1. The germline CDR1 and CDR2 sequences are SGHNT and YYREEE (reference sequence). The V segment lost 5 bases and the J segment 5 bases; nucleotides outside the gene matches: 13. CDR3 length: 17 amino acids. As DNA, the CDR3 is TGTGCCAGCAGACAAGACCCGGGACAGGGACCGACCGGGGAGCTGTTTTTT. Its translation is CASRQDPGQGPTGELFF.

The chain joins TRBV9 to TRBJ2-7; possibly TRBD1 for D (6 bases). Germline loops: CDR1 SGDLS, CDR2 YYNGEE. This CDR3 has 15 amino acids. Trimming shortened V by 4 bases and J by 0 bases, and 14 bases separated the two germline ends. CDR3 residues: CASSLDTGISYEQYF. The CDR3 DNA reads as TGTGCCAGCAGCCTCGATACAGGGATCTCCTACGAGCAGTACTTC.

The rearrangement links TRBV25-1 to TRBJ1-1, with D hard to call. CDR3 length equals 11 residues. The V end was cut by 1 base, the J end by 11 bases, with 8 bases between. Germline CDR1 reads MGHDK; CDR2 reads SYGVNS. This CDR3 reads CASSELSVAFF. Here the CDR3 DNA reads TGTGCCAGCAGTGAATTATCGGTCGCTTTCTTT.

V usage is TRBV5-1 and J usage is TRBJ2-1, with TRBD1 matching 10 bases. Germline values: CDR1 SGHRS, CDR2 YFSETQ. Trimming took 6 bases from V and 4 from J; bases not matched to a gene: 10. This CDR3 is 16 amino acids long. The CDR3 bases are TGCGCCAGCACCGACCCCGGGACAGGGGTATACAATGAGCAGTTCTTC. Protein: CASTDPGTGVYNEQFF.

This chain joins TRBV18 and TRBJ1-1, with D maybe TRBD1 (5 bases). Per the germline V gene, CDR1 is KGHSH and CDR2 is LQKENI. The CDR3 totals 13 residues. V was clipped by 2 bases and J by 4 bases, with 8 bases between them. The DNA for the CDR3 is TGTGCCAGCTCACCAAGACAGACCACTGAAGCTTTCTTT. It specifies CASSPRQTTEAFF.

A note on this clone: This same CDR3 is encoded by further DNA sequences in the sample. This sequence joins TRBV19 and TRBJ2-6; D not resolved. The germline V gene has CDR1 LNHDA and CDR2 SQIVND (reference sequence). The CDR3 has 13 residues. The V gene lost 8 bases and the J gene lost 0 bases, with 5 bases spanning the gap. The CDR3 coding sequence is TGTGCCAGTCGGAGCTCTGGGGCCAACGTCCTGACTTTC. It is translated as CASRSSGANVLTF.

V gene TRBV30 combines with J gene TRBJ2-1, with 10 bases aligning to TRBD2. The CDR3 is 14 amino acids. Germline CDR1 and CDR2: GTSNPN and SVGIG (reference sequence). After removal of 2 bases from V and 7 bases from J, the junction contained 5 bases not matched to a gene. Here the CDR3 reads CAWSTLAGENEQFF. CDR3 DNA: TGTGCCTGGAGTACCCTAGCGGGAGAGAATGAGCAGTTCTTC.

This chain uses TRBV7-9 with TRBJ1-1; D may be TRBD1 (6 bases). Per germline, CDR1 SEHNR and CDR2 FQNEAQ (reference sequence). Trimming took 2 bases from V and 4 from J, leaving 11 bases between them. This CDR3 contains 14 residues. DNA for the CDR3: TGTGCCAGCAGCTTACAGGGGACGACCACTGAAGCTTTCTTT. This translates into CASSLQGTTTEAFF.

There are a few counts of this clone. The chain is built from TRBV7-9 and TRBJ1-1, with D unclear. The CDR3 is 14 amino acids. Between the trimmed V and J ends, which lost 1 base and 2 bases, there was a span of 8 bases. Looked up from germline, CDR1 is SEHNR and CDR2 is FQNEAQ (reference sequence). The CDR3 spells CASSLVSPNTEAFF. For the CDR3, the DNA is TGTGCCAGCAGCTTAGTTAGCCCAAACACTGAAGCTTTCTTT.

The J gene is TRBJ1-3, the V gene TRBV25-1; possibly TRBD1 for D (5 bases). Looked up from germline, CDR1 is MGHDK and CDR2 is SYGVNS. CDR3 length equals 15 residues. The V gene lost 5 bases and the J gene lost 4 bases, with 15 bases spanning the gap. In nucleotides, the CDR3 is TGTGCCAGCAGTCCCTCGGGGGGGTGGGGAAACACCATATATTTT. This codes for CASSPSGGWGNTIYF.

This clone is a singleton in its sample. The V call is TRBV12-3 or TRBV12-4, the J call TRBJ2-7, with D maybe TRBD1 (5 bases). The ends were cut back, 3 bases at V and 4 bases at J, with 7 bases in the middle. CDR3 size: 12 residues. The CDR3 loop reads CASSLTDYEQYF. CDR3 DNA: TGTGCCAGCAGTTTGACAGATTACGAGCAGTACTTC.